A selection of T cell receptor beta chains follows, all from one sample in a study of cytomegalovirus exposure and HLA in healthy donors. TCRdb's table, derived via immunoSEQ multiplex PCR, lists solely in-frame clones and lacks some. In the table there are about 150,000 clones, 73% of which are singletons. Material for sequencing was PBMCs. The receptor set was obtained from a young woman in good health and CMV-seronegative. Each CDR3 is given with its conserved first and last residue. D genes are given only for firm matches. Clone size is stated in some rows and not others, as once, few, many or a class when expanded.

-	15	few	TRBV6-1	TRBJ2-2	CASSEYKFPTGELFF	TGTGCCAGCAGTGAATACAAGTTCCCTACCGGGGAGCTGTTTTTT
-	14	-	TRBV7-9	TRBJ1-2	CSSSLVPSSGGYTF	TGTTCCAGCAGCTTAGTCCCTTCGTCTGGCGGCTACACCTTC
-	16	-	TRBV19	TRBJ2-5	CASSPLFTGPQETQYF	TGTGCCAGTAGTCCTCTCTTCACAGGGCCGCAAGAGACCCAGTACTTC
-	15	few	TRBV2	TRBJ1-1	CASSERRQGHTEAFF	TGTGCCAGCAGTGAAAGGCGGCAGGGGCACACTGAAGCTTTCTTT
-	13	-	TRBV6-1	TRBJ1-1	CASRPDRYTEAFF	TGTGCCAGCAGACCTGACAGATACACTGAAGCTTTCTTT
-	15	-	TRBV2	TRBJ1-1	CASSQQGQSNTEAFF	TGTGCCAGCAGCCAACAGGGACAATCGAACACTGAAGCTTTCTTT
-	15	few	TRBV4-3	TRBJ2-1	CASSHSPGTVNEQFF	TGCGCCAGCAGCCATTCCCCGGGTACTGTAAATGAGCAGTTCTTC
-	15	-	TRBV6-1	TRBJ2-4	CASSEARYGKNIQYF	TGTGCCAGCAGTGAAGCCCGATACGGCAAAAACATTCAGTACTTC
-	16	-	TRBV11-3	TRBJ2-3	CASSLEVTGAGDTQYF	TGTGCCAGCAGCTTAGAGGTTACGGGAGCAGGGGATACGCAGTATTTT
TRBD2	16	-	TRBV7-9	TRBJ2-3	CASSLARTSGSDTQYF	TGTGCCAGCAGCTTAGCACGGACTAGCGGGAGTGATACGCAGTATTTT
TRBD2	14	-	TRBV7-2	TRBJ2-5	CASSRLATQETQYF	TGTGCCAGCAGCCGACTAGCGACCCAAGAGACCCAGTACTTC
TRBD1	13	few	TRBV5-6	TRBJ2-1	CASSWDRGSEQFF	TGTGCCAGCAGCTGGGACAGGGGGAGTGAGCAGTTCTTC
-	14	-	TRBV19	TRBJ1-1	CASSIVSRNTEAFF	TGTGCCAGTAGTATTGTAAGTAGGAACACTGAAGCTTTCTTT
-	17	few	TRBV7-9	TRBJ1-5	CASSLAAGLRDNQPQHF	TGTGCCAGCAGCTTAGCTGCAGGACTGAGGGACAATCAGCCCCAGCATTTT
-	14	-	TRBV9	TRBJ1-3	CASSLQGAGNTIYF	TGTGCCAGCAGCCTACAGGGCGCTGGAAACACCATATATTTT
TRBD2	15	-	TRBV6-5	TRBJ2-3	CASSYDGLATDTQYF	TGTGCCAGCAGTTACGACGGACTAGCAACAGATACGCAGTATTTT
TRBD1	17	-	TRBV4-1	TRBJ1-4	CASSPAGTGGLAEKLFF	TGCGCCAGCAGCCCCGCCGGGACAGGGGGTTTGGCTGAAAAACTGTTTTTT
-	14	-	TRBV28	TRBJ2-5	CASSPSRALETQYF	TGTGCCAGCAGTCCTTCGAGGGCCCTGGAGACCCAGTACTTC
TRBD2	13	few	TRBV10-3	TRBJ2-5	CAIRRLAGETQYF	TGTGCCATCAGAAGACTAGCGGGAGAGACCCAGTACTTC
-	11	-	TRBV2	TRBJ2-3	CASSVGDTQYF	TGTGCCAGCAGTGTCGGTGATACGCAGTATTTT
-	14	once	TRBV19	TRBJ1-6	CASSNKGEISPLHF	TGTGCCAGTAGTAATAAGGGGGAGATATCACCCCTCCACTTT
-	15	few	TRBV11-3	TRBJ2-7	CASSSGGQRASEQYF	TGTGCCAGCAGCTCCGGGGGACAGAGGGCGAGTGAGCAGTACTTC
-	13	-	TRBV11-3	TRBJ1-1	CASSSEPTAGAFF	TGTGCCAGCAGCTCCGAGCCAACAGCAGGAGCTTTCTTT
-	16	-	TRBV6-5	TRBJ1-3	CASSYGGRDSGNTIYF	TGTGCCAGCAGTTACGGGGGCAGGGACTCTGGAAACACCATATATTTT